This TCR beta chain was recorded in a study of blood T cell repertoires in COVID-19. Study-level background: The cDNA or gDNA used as material had been derived from T cells, B-cell-depleted T cells, or PBMCs.

TCRdb keeps only in-frame clones here, not all; method: immunoSEQ multiplex PCR. The data contain about 160,000 clones, about four fifths of them singletons. CDR3 length: 13 amino acids. Per germline, CDR1 SGHRS and CDR2 YFSETQ. Unmatched junction bases numbered 2, after V lost 3 bases and J lost 4 bases. This rearrangement joins TRBV5-1 to TRBJ1-1, with 8 nucleotides matching TRBD1. Sequencing was carried out using peripheral blood. The clonotype originates from a woman over 75 with acute or convalescent COVID-19. CDR3 nucleotides: TGCGCCAGCAGCTGGACAGGGAGCACTGAAGCTTTCTTT. Its protein is CASSWTGSTEAFF.